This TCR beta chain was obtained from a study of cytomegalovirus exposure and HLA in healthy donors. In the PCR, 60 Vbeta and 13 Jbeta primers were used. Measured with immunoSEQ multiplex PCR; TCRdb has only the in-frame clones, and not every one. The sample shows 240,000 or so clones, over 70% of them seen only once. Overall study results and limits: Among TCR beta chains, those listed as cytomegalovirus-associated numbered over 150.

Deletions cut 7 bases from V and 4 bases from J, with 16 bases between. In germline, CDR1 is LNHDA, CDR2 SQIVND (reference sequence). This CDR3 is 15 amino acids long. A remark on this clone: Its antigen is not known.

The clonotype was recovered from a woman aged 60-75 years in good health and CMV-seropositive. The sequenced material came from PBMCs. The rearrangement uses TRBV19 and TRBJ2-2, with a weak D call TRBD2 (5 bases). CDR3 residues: CASKSRSGSTGELFF. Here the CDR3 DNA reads TGTGCCAGTAAATCGCGGAGCGGAAGCACCGGGGAGCTGTTTTTT.